A selection of T cell receptor beta chains follows, all from one sample in a study of control samples from healthy donors and cancer patients. Repertoires were generated with immunoSEQ multiplex PCR, while TCRdb's copy carries only in-frame clones and drops some. Here the sample spans tens of thousands of clones, about nine tenths being singletons. The sample comprised blood. The receptor source for this set is a man aged 50-59 years in good health. The CDR3 runs from the conserved cysteine through the conserved F or W. The D gene is left open where the match is weak. The size entry is marked missing in some rows and otherwise reads once, few, many or a size class.

.	TRBV10-3	.	TRBJ1-2	CATSGGVDYGYTF	TGTGCCACTTCGGGGGGGGTCGACTATGGCTACACCTTC
.	TRBV14	.	TRBJ2-5	CASSQGRQLTIQETQYF	TGTGCCAGCAGCCAAGGACGTCAGCTTACGATCCAAGAGACCCAGTACTTC
.	TRBV7-3	.	TRBJ1-1	CASSLGRNTEAFF	TGTGCCAGCAGCTTAGGGCGGAACACTGAAGCTTTCTTT
.	TRBV15	TRBD1	TRBJ1-4	CATSNIFEGAREKLFF	TGTGCCACCAGCAACATTTTCGAGGGGGCGCGGGAAAAACTGTTTTTT
.	TRBV10-2	.	TRBJ1-5	CASSVGGDQPQHF	TGCGCCAGCAGTGTGGGAGGAGATCAGCCTCAGCATTTT
.	TRBV11-2	.	TRBJ2-3	CASSLDLGADTQYF	TGTGCCAGCAGCTTAGATCTTGGGGCAGATACGCAGTATTTT
.	TRBV6-5	.	TRBJ1-2	CASRPQGTVDYGYTF	TGTGCCAGCAGGCCCCAGGGGACGGTTGACTATGGCTACACCTTC
.	TRBV27	.	TRBJ1-1	CASSPHGSTEAFF	TGTGCCAGCAGTCCCCATGGCAGCACTGAAGCTTTCTTT
.	TRBV7-9	TRBD1	TRBJ2-2	CASSSDRVPGELFF	TGTGCCAGCAGCTCGGACAGGGTACCGGGGGAGCTGTTTTTT
.	TRBV5-6	.	TRBJ1-5	CASSLAMINQPQHF	TGTGCCAGCAGCTTGGCGATGATAAATCAGCCCCAGCATTTT
.	TRBV30	TRBD1	TRBJ1-2	CAFRPLWTGEYGYTF	TGTGCCTTCCGACCGCTGTGGACAGGGGAATATGGCTACACCTTC
once	TRBV27	.	TRBJ1-3	CASSPAGRNRNTIYF	TGTGCCAGCAGTCCAGCAGGAAGGAATAGAAACACCATATATTTT
once	TRBV18	TRBD1	TRBJ2-7	CASSEDRAAREQYF	TGTGCCAGCTCAGAAGACAGGGCTGCTCGTGAGCAGTACTTC
.	TRBV27	.	TRBJ2-7	CASGTISYEQYF	TGTGCCAGCGGGACCATTTCCTACGAGCAGTACTTC
.	TRBV6-5	.	TRBJ1-4	CASRQTNEKLFF	TGTGCCAGCCGCCAGACTAATGAAAAACTGTTTTTT
few	TRBV19	TRBD1	TRBJ1-1	CASSLRETGARSTEAFF	TGTGCCAGTAGCCTTCGAGAGACAGGGGCGCGCAGCACTGAAGCTTTCTTT
.	TRBV2	.	TRBJ1-2	CASNQDTIYGYTF	TGTGCCAGCAATCAGGACACGATCTATGGCTACACCTTC
.	TRBV9	.	TRBJ1-5	CASSVGPNQPQHF	TGTGCCAGCAGCGTGGGCCCGAATCAGCCCCAGCATTTT
.	TRBV7-9	.	TRBJ2-5	CASSLDLAKTQYF	TGTGCCAGCAGCTTAGACCTAGCGAAGACCCAGTACTTC
.	TRBV30	TRBD1	TRBJ1-2	CAFGQDLYGYTF	TGTGCCTTTGGACAGGACCTTTATGGCTACACCTTC
.	TRBV24-1	.	TRBJ2-5	CATSDPRTAQETQYF	TGTGCCACCAGTGATCCACGGACAGCCCAAGAGACCCAGTACTTC
.	TRBV12-3/TRBV12-4	.	TRBJ2-3	CASRGSITDTQYF	TGTGCCAGCAGGGGGTCAATTACAGATACGCAGTATTTT
.	TRBV28	TRBD1	TRBJ1-2	CASRRNSGGSGYTF	TGTGCCAGCAGGCGAAATTCAGGGGGCAGTGGCTACACCTTC
.	TRBV5-6	TRBD1	TRBJ2-7	CASSLFNRGKNEQYF	TGTGCCAGCAGCTTATTTAACAGGGGGAAGAACGAGCAGTACTTC
.	TRBV5-6	.	TRBJ2-2	CASSFGLDTGELFF	TGTGCCAGCAGCTTTGGCCTCGACACCGGGGAGCTGTTTTTT
.	TRBV9	TRBD2	TRBJ2-3	CASSVGAGFSTDTQYF	TGTGCCAGCAGCGTAGGAGCGGGGTTTAGTACAGATACGCAGTATTTT
.	TRBV9	TRBD2	TRBJ2-2	CASTRTSGTGELFF	TGTGCCAGCACCAGGACTAGCGGCACCGGGGAGCTGTTTTTT
.	TRBV19	.	TRBJ1-4	CATRGQEKLFF	TGTGCCACAAGAGGCCAAGAAAAACTGTTTTTT
.	TRBV28	.	TRBJ1-2	CASTSADGYTF	TGTGCCAGCACCTCCGCGGATGGCTACACCTTC
once	TRBV9	.	TRBJ2-2	CASSPSQGSHTGELFF	TGTGCCAGCAGCCCCTCTCAGGGGAGCCACACCGGGGAGCTGTTTTTT
.	TRBV5-5	TRBD1	TRBJ1-2	CASSPAGGSYGYTF	TGTGCCAGCAGCCCAGCAGGGGGGTCGTATGGCTACACCTTC
.	TRBV10-3	TRBD1	TRBJ1-1	CAISDGTAMNTEAFF	TGTGCCATCAGTGATGGGACAGCCATGAACACTGAAGCTTTCTTT